These 20 T cell receptor beta chains came from one sample sequenced in a study of TIL therapy for anti-PD-1-resistant metastatic lung cancer. The libraries were made with immunoSEQ v3. Profiled with immunoSEQ multiplex PCR; TCRdb holds only in-frame clones, not every one. This sample has 55,000 to 65,000 clones, with under 75% found just once. Specified time point: pre-treatment sample, taken before nivolumab and TIL therapy. Sample: blood, taken at baseline. The source is a person aged 25-85 years with non-small cell lung cancer.

The chain couples TRBV6-5 to TRBJ1-6; D unresolved. CDR1 and CDR2 from the germline V gene are MNHEY and SVGAGI. V was pared by 2 bases and J by 9 bases, with 17 bases between. The CDR3 has 16 amino acids. CDR3 DNA: TGTGCCAGCAGTTACAGGGTTGGGGATGTAGGTTCACCCCTCCACTTT. The encoded protein is CASSYRVGDVGSPLHF.

This chain joins TRBV4-2 and TRBJ2-1; D not resolved. Germline CDR1 reads LGHNA; CDR2 reads YNFKEQ. CDR3 length: 13 amino acids. The V end lost 0 bases, the J end lost 12 bases, and 12 bases lay between the germline ends. The CDR3 sequence: CASSQEPGLRQFF. The CDR3 DNA reads as TGTGCCAGCAGCCAAGAGCCCGGGCTCCGGCAGTTCTTC.

The genes are TRBV6-1 and TRBJ2-1, with TRBD2 matching 13 bases. Germline-derived CDR1 and CDR2 are MNHNS and SASEGT. The junction had 10 bases not matched to a gene; V was cut back by 1 base and J by 13 bases. The CDR3 has 16 residues. The CDR3 bases are TGTGCCAGCAGTGAAGTTAGGACTAGCGGGAGCCTTCGACAGTTCTTC. Translation: CASSEVRTSGSLRQFF.

The rearrangement uses TRBV30 and TRBJ2-7; 8 bases fit TRBD1. J gave up 3 bases and V 3 bases, and 4 bases lay outside the gene matches. The CDR3 extends over 13 amino acids. CDR1 is GTSNPN and CDR2 is SVGIG in the germline V gene (reference sequence). CDR3 loop: CAWRRTGYYEQYF. In DNA form, the CDR3 reads TGTGCCTGGAGACGGACAGGGTACTACGAGCAGTACTTC.

The CDR3 region has the DNA TGTGCCAGCAGCTTATGGGGGCGCACAGATACGCAGTATTTT. Translated: CASSLWGRTDTQYF. The rearrangement joins TRBV5-4 to TRBJ2-3, with D perhaps matching TRBD1 (6 bases). The CDR3 is 14 residues long. In germline, CDR1 is SGHNT, CDR2 YYREEE (reference sequence). Trimming removed 2 bases at V and 1 base at J, with 8 bases between.

The rearrangement uses TRBV9 and TRBJ1-1; no firm D call. Looked up from germline, CDR1 is SGDLS and CDR2 is YYNGEE. Trimming removed 7 bases at V and 6 bases at J, with 16 bases between. CDR3 length: 13 amino acids. CDR3 in amino acids: CASAGPGSAEAFF. The CDR3 DNA follows: TGTGCCAGCGCTGGGCCCGGGAGCGCTGAAGCTTTCTTT.

The V call is TRBV10-3, the J call TRBJ2-7; D uncertain. This CDR3 spans 14 amino acids. Deletions cut 0 bases from V and 3 bases from J, with 9 bases between. Germline values: CDR1 ENHRY, CDR2 SYGVKD. CDR3 sequence reads: CAISESRRFYEQYF. CDR3 DNA: TGTGCCATCAGTGAGTCGAGACGGTTCTACGAGCAGTACTTC.

The rearrangement uses TRBV9 and TRBJ1-5; no reliable D call. The germline V and J ends were trimmed by 3 bases and 7 bases, with 11 bases remaining between them. CDR3 size: 13 residues. Germline V lookup: CDR1 SGDLS, CDR2 YYNGEE. CDR3 DNA sequence: TGTGCCAGCAGCGACCACGAAGGACAGCCCCAGCATTTT. Protein product: CASSDHEGQPQHF.

This chain links TRBV5-1 with TRBJ2-1; TRBD2 aligns across 10 bases. The germline V gene encodes CDR1 SGHRS and CDR2 YFSETQ. V lost 3 bases, J lost 4 bases, and 7 bases stayed unmatched. The CDR3 has 16 residues. In DNA, the CDR3 is TGCGCCAGCAGCTACGGACTAGCGGAGATTTACAATGAGCAGTTCTTC. Protein sequence: CASSYGLAEIYNEQFF.

This clone was seen more than once but under ten times. V is TRBV5-6 and J is TRBJ2-1; TRBD1 matches 9 bases. The trim removed 0 bases at V and 2 bases at J, leaving 9 bases unmatched. The germline gives CDR1 SGHDT, CDR2 YYEEEE. The CDR3 totals 18 residues. The DNA for the CDR3 is TGTGCCAGCAGCTTGGTCCTGCGTGGGACAGGGCCCTACAATGAGCAGTTCTTC. Residues: CASSLVLRGTGPYNEQFF. Full variable domain (remainder filled in from reference TRBV5-6 and TRBJ2-1): DAGVTQSPTHLIKTRGQQVTLRCSPKSGHDTVSWYQQALGQGPQFIFQYYEEEERQRGNFPDRFSGHQFPNYSSELNVNALLLGDSALYLCASSLVLRGTGPYNEQFFGPGTRLTVL.

This chain uses TRBV6-1 with TRBJ2-6; D might be TRBD2 (6 bases). The V gene lost 0 bases and the J gene lost 0 bases, with 12 bases spanning the gap. Germline V gene sequence: CDR1 MNHNS, CDR2 SASEGT. CDR3 length equals 18 residues. The CDR3 DNA reads as TGTGCCAGCAGTGAAGCGCGGGGTGGGATCTCTGGGGCCAACGTCCTGACTTTC. Translated, it gives CASSEARGGISGANVLTF.

This clone was observed a single time. An end of the junction does not agree with germline; a read error may underlie this. V and J are TRBV5-1 and TRBJ2-5; no definite D call. The CDR3 covers 13 residues. From germline, CDR1 is SGHRS and CDR2 YFSETQ. Written as DNA, the CDR3 is TGCGCCAGCAGCTCCGGATTACAAGGGACCCAGTACTTC. It codes for CASSSGLQGTQYF.

V usage is TRBV6-1 and J usage is TRBJ1-5; D gene uncertain. Germline CDR1 and CDR2: MNHNS and SASEGT. Trimming cost V 3 bases and J 0 bases, with 6 bases left between them. The CDR3 is 14 residues long. The CDR3 DNA reads TGTGCCAGCAGTGAGGGGATTAGCAATCAGCCCCAGCATTTT. It yields the protein CASSEGISNQPQHF.

The chain has TRBV11-3 and TRBJ2-3; D is uncertain. V gave up 1 base and J gave up 4 bases, with 15 bases separating them. Germline values: CDR1 SGHNT, CDR2 YENEEA. CDR3 length: 16 residues. The CDR3 coding sequence is TGTGCCAGCAGCTTAGTTGTTAGCCGTGGCGCAGATACGCAGTATTTT. Its translation is CASSLVVSRGADTQYF.

This sequence joins TRBV11-2 and TRBJ2-3; D may be TRBD1 (5 bases). This CDR3 has 15 amino acids. Per the germline V gene, CDR1 is SGHAT and CDR2 is FQNNGV. Trimming pared 4 bases from V and 2 bases from J, leaving 13 bases between. This CDR3 is CASSYGAVHTDTQYF. Here the CDR3 DNA reads TGTGCCAGCAGCTATGGGGCCGTGCACACAGATACGCAGTATTTT.

V and J are TRBV4-1 and TRBJ1-2, with a tentative D call TRBD1 (6 bases). V lost 3 bases to trimming and J lost 7 bases, with 18 bases between them. Germline V gives CDR1 MGHRA, CDR2 YSYEKL. This CDR3 is built from 15 residues. The CDR3 loop is CASSQNPRQDLGYTF. DNA of the CDR3: TGCGCCAGCAGCCAGAACCCGAGACAGGATCTTGGCTACACCTTC.

The chain uses TRBV19 and TRBJ2-3; 7 nucleotides align to TRBD1. V trimming: 5 bases; J trimming: 6 bases; junction bases outside the gene matches: 8. The CDR3 sequence is 14 residues long. The germline CDR1 and CDR2 sequences are LNHDA and SQIVND (reference sequence). In DNA form, the CDR3 reads TGTGCCAGTAGTTACAGGGGTGCACAGGATACGCAGTATTTT. Translating gives CASSYRGAQDTQYF.

The CDR3: CATSTTARRDSPLHF. The CDR3 bases are TGTGCCACCAGCACCACGGCGCGCCGGGATTCACCCCTCCACTTT. The genes are TRBV15 and TRBJ1-6, with D uncertain. Germline V gives CDR1 LNHNV, CDR2 YYDKDF (reference sequence). V lost 4 bases to trimming and J lost 8 bases, with 15 bases between them. The CDR3 sequence is 15 residues long.

J is TRBJ2-3 and V is TRBV27; TRBD2 matches at 11 bases. The CDR3 covers 17 residues. The ends lost 2 bases at V and 1 base at J; junction bases unmatched: 5. CDR1 is MNHEY, CDR2 SMNVEV, per germline (reference sequence). The DNA of the CDR3 is TGTGCCAGCAGTTTAAGGGGGACTAGCGGTCGCACAGATACGCAGTATTTT. Translated, it gives CASSLRGTSGRTDTQYF.

This clone was observed a single time. V gene TRBV7-9 combines with J gene TRBJ2-3; TRBD2 might be the D (6 bases). Germline-derived CDR1 and CDR2 are SEHNR and FQNEAQ (reference sequence). Trimming took off 1 base at V and 0 bases at J, with 8 bases between the two ends. The CDR3 sequence is 15 residues long. The CDR3 reads CASSLGEASTDTQYF. Here the CDR3 DNA reads TGTGCCAGCAGCTTAGGGGAGGCAAGCACAGATACGCAGTATTTT.